This T cell receptor (beta chain) comes out of a study of brain T cells in children with intractable seizures. The sample holds one count of this clone. Trimming took off 2 bases at V and 1 base at J, with 9 bases between the two ends. Germline CDR1 MNHNS, CDR2 SASEGT. This CDR3 region has 15 residues. The sequenced cases were selected for having the highest brain T cell transcript signatures. The data were produced by immunoSEQ multiplex PCR, yet TCRdb's version contains in-frame clones alone and is incomplete. Among about 41,000 clones listed, approximately 92% were seen once. The sequencing here drew on peripheral blood, taken at surgery. This TCR was recovered from a girl aged 2-10 years with tuberous sclerosis and intractable seizures. This chain joins TRBV6-1 and TRBJ2-1; TRBD2 might be the D (7 bases). The CDR3 spells CASSERGGSYNEQFF. Here the CDR3 DNA reads TGTGCCAGCAGTGAAAGGGGGGGGTCCTACAATGAGCAGTTCTTC.